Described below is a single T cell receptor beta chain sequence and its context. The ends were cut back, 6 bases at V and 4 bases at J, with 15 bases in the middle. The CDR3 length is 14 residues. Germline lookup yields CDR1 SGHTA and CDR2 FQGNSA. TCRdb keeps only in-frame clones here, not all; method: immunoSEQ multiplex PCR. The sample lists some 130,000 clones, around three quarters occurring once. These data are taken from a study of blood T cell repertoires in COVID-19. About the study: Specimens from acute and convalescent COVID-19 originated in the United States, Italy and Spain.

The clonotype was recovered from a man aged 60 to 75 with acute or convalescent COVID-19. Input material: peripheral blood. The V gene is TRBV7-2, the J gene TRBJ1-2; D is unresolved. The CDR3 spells CASSLVEGIYGYTF. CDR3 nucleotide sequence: TGTGCCAGCAGTCTGGTAGAGGGTATCTATGGCTACACCTTC.